Listed here is a single T cell receptor beta chain. Its antigen is as yet unknown. This sample is drawn from a study of T cells in localized non-small cell lung cancer. General observations from the study: Appearing in adjacent lung were a median roughly 60 of the top 100 tumor clones.

Germline-derived CDR1 and CDR2 are SQVTM and ANQGSEA. V lost 6 bases to trimming and J lost 5 bases, with 13 bases between them. The CDR3 length is 12 residues. The data were produced by immunoSEQ multiplex PCR, yet TCRdb's version contains in-frame clones alone and is incomplete. The sample has under 70,000 clones, around 86% seen once; the top ten hold about 5.6%. The sequence came from a woman aged 35 to 70 with stage I lung adenocarcinoma. The V gene is TRBV29-1, the J gene TRBJ2-5; the D gene is possibly TRBD1 (6 bases). Sequencing was performed on peripheral blood, taken before any cancer treatment. CDR3: CSVEQGMETQYF. CDR3 coding DNA: TGCAGCGTCGAACAGGGTATGGAGACCCAGTACTTC.